These T cell receptor beta chains were read from a single sample in a study of T cells after yellow fever vaccination. TCRdb processed the 5' RACE reads anew with MiXCR; each CDR3 protein has one entry. This sample has some 300,000 distinct CDR3 sequences, with over 8.5% found just once. The sample consisted of CD4+ T cells sorted from PBMCs, taken 45 days after the yellow fever booster vaccination. Source of these receptors: a man between 18 and 29 years old who received the YFV17D yellow fever vaccine. Both conserved end residues are part of each CDR3. Each record gives: J gene, clone size, V gene, D gene, CDR3 protein, CDR3 DNA. D genes are given only for firm matches. Expanded clones are given a class, and other clones once, few, many or no size at all.

J: TRBJ2-5; size: many; V: TRBV5-1; D: TRBD2; CDR3: CASTLAGNQETQYF; DNA: TGCGCCAGCACCCTAGCGGGGAATCAAGAGACCCAGTACTTC
J: TRBJ1-6; size: NA; V: TRBV12-3/TRBV12-4; D: NA; CDR3: CASTLRVTLHF; DNA: TGTGCCAGCACTCTGCGGGTAACCCTCCACTTT
J: TRBJ1-4; size: NA; V: TRBV20-1; D: NA; CDR3: CSARGLTVVNEKLFF; DNA: TGCAGTGCTCGCGGACTTACGGTTGTTAATGAAAAACTGTTTTTT
J: TRBJ2-5; size: NA; V: TRBV5-6; D: TRBD2; CDR3: CASSMLTSREETQYF; DNA: TGTGCCAGCAGCATGTTGACTAGCAGGGAAGAGACCCAGTACTTC
J: TRBJ2-7; size: many; V: TRBV12-3/TRBV12-4; D: NA; CDR3: CASSLHPNEQYF; DNA: TGTGCCAGCAGTTTACACCCTAACGAGCAGTACTTC
J: TRBJ2-3; size: few; V: TRBV2; D: NA; CDR3: CASNLDRGAADTQYF; DNA: TGTGCCAGCAACTTAGACCGGGGGGCCGCAGATACGCAGTATTTT
J: TRBJ2-1; size: NA; V: TRBV5-1; D: NA; CDR3: CASSRDVLEAEQFF; DNA: TGCGCCAGCAGCAGGGACGTCCTGGAAGCGGAGCAGTTCTTC
J: TRBJ1-1; size: few; V: TRBV20-1; D: NA; CDR3: CSAPEGWNTEAFF; DNA: TGCAGTGCTCCAGAGGGGTGGAACACTGAAGCTTTCTTT
J: TRBJ2-1; size: NA; V: TRBV27; D: NA; CDR3: CANRDEQFF; DNA: TGTGCCAACCGGGATGAGCAGTTCTTC
J: TRBJ1-1; size: few; V: TRBV2; D: TRBD1; CDR3: CASSVEGANTEAFF; DNA: TGTGCCAGCAGTGTCGAGGGGGCGAACACTGAAGCTTTCTTT
J: TRBJ2-5; size: few; V: TRBV19; D: NA; CDR3: CASSNLKGGETQYF; DNA: TGTGCCAGTAGTAACCTTAAGGGAGGAGAGACCCAGTACTTC
J: TRBJ2-5; size: few; V: TRBV9; D: TRBD1; CDR3: CASSAGDRGETQYF; DNA: TGTGCCAGCAGCGCGGGGGACAGGGGAGAGACCCAGTACTTC
J: TRBJ2-5; size: NA; V: TRBV3-1; D: NA; CDR3: CASKPGQRQETQYF; DNA: TGTGCCAGCAAACCAGGACAGAGACAAGAGACCCAGTACTTC
J: TRBJ2-6; size: few; V: TRBV7-2; D: TRBD2; CDR3: CASSLVWFASGGSAAGANVLTF; DNA: TGTGCCAGCAGCTTAGTTTGGTTTGCTAGCGGGGGGTCCGCGGCTGGGGCCAACGTCCTGACTTTC
J: TRBJ1-2; size: NA; V: TRBV7-2; D: NA; CDR3: CASRTGLSYGYTF; DNA: TGTGCCAGCAGGACAGGATTATCCTATGGCTACACCTTC
J: TRBJ1-5; size: few; V: TRBV19; D: NA; CDR3: CASSTSGFNQPQHF; DNA: TGTGCCAGTAGTACGTCAGGGTTCAATCAGCCCCAGCATTTT
J: TRBJ2-3; size: NA; V: TRBV20-1; D: TRBD2; CDR3: CSARGSGGGTDTQYF; DNA: TGCAGTGCTAGAGGGAGCGGGGGAGGGACAGATACGCAGTATTTT
J: TRBJ1-5; size: few; V: TRBV6-2/TRBV6-3; D: NA; CDR3: CASSYAMGNQPQHF; DNA: TGTGCCAGCAGTTACGCCATGGGCAATCAGCCCCAGCATTTT
J: TRBJ1-2; size: NA; V: TRBV10-2; D: TRBD1; CDR3: CASSQDRGWYGYTF; DNA: TGCGCCAGCAGCCAAGACAGGGGATGGTATGGCTACACCTTC
J: TRBJ2-1; size: NA; V: TRBV15; D: TRBD2; CDR3: CATSRAVAGGNEQFF; DNA: TGTGCCACCAGCAGAGCGGTAGCGGGGGGCAATGAGCAGTTCTTC
J: TRBJ2-5; size: few; V: TRBV5-1; D: NA; CDR3: CASSLAQGPRETQYF; DNA: TGCGCCAGCAGCTTGGCCCAGGGGCCCAGAGAGACCCAGTACTTC
J: TRBJ1-4; size: few; V: TRBV5-6; D: NA; CDR3: CASSPLRGGLRTTEKLFF; DNA: TGTGCCAGCAGCCCACTTAGGGGCGGTTTAAGAACGACTGAAAAACTGTTTTTT
J: TRBJ2-3; size: few; V: TRBV7-2; D: NA; CDR3: CASSPRRAGPSTDTQYF; DNA: TGTGCCAGCAGCCCCCGACGCGCGGGACCTAGCACAGATACGCAGTATTTT
J: TRBJ2-7; size: many; V: TRBV20-1; D: NA; CDR3: CSARDPRPGGREQYF; DNA: TGCAGTGCTAGAGATCCTCGGCCCGGGGGGCGGGAGCAGTACTTC
J: TRBJ2-6; size: NA; V: TRBV28; D: NA; CDR3: CASSLSDVFSGANVLTF; DNA: TGTGCCAGCAGCCTTAGTGACGTATTCTCTGGGGCCAACGTCCTGACTTTC
J: TRBJ2-7; size: NA; V: TRBV18; D: TRBD1; CDR3: CASSVDRVSYEQYF; DNA: TGTGCCAGCTCAGTGGACAGGGTGTCCTACGAGCAGTACTTC
J: TRBJ1-3; size: few; V: TRBV6-1; D: NA; CDR3: CASSRPSRPSGNTIYF; DNA: TGTGCCAGCAGCCGCCCTAGCCGTCCCTCTGGAAACACCATATATTTT
J: TRBJ2-2; size: once; V: TRBV4-2; D: NA; CDR3: CASSQDQTFTGELIF; DNA: TGTGCCAGCAGCCAAGATCAAACATTCACCGGGGAGCTGATTTTT
J: TRBJ2-7; size: NA; V: TRBV10-3; D: NA; CDR3: CAITGGPQLVYEQYF; DNA: TGTGCCATCACCGGGGGACCCCAACTCGTATACGAGCAGTACTTC
J: TRBJ1-3; size: NA; V: TRBV5-1; D: NA; CDR3: CASSTGDIGNTIYF; DNA: TGCGCCAGCAGCACCGGGGACATCGGAAACACCATATATTTT
J: TRBJ2-7; size: many; V: TRBV18; D: TRBD1; CDR3: CASLGTGSGEQYF; DNA: TGTGCCAGCTTAGGGACAGGGAGTGGCGAGCAGTACTTC
J: TRBJ2-1; size: few; V: TRBV12-3/TRBV12-4; D: TRBD2; CDR3: CASSGTSGGPYYNEQFF; DNA: TGTGCCAGCAGTGGTACTAGCGGGGGGCCCTATTACAATGAGCAGTTCTTC
J: TRBJ2-1; size: NA; V: TRBV4-1; D: TRBD1; CDR3: CASSQAKGDRGRVNEQFF; DNA: TGCGCCAGCAGCCAAGCAAAGGGGGACAGGGGGAGGGTCAATGAGCAGTTCTTC
J: TRBJ2-2; size: many; V: TRBV3-1; D: NA; CDR3: CASNPGLQNTGELFF; DNA: TGTGCCAGCAACCCGGGACTCCAAAACACCGGGGAGCTGTTTTTT
J: TRBJ2-3; size: NA; V: TRBV4-3; D: TRBD1; CDR3: CASSDRDPTDTQYF; DNA: TGCGCCAGCAGCGACAGGGACCCCACAGATACGCAGTATTTT
J: TRBJ2-1; size: NA; V: TRBV18; D: NA; CDR3: CASSPPAVWYNEQFF; DNA: TGTGCCAGCTCACCACCGGCCGTGTGGTACAATGAGCAGTTCTTC
J: TRBJ1-3; size: NA; V: TRBV6-6; D: NA; CDR3: CASSYSTPAGGNTIYF; DNA: TGTGCCAGCAGTTACTCGACCCCGGCGGGGGGAAACACCATATATTTT
J: TRBJ2-1; size: few; V: TRBV4-3; D: NA; CDR3: CASSPRGGGADNEQFF; DNA: TGCGCCAGCAGCCCCCGGGGCGGGGGCGCCGACAATGAGCAGTTCTTC
J: TRBJ1-1; size: few; V: TRBV2; D: NA; CDR3: CASIQYLNTEAFF; DNA: TGTGCCAGCATTCAGTATCTGAACACTGAAGCTTTCTTT
J: TRBJ2-6; size: few; V: TRBV10-3; D: NA; CDR3: CAISVANVLTF; DNA: TGTGCCATCAGCGTCGCCAACGTCCTGACTTTC
J: TRBJ1-1; size: few; V: TRBV19; D: NA; CDR3: CASSALATNTEAFF; DNA: TGTGCCAGTAGTGCCCTAGCTACGAACACTGAAGCTTTCTTT
J: TRBJ2-2; size: NA; V: TRBV28; D: TRBD2; CDR3: CASSYSGGAYRELFF; DNA: TGTGCCAGCAGTTATAGCGGGGGGGCCTACCGGGAGCTGTTTTTT
J: TRBJ2-5; size: few; V: TRBV5-4; D: NA; CDR3: CASSLHRSETQYF; DNA: TGTGCCAGCAGCTTACACAGGTCAGAGACCCAGTACTTC
J: TRBJ2-7; size: few; V: TRBV20-1; D: NA; CDR3: CSARTANSYEQYF; DNA: TGCAGTGCGAGGACTGCGAACTCCTACGAGCAGTACTTC
J: TRBJ1-4; size: few; V: TRBV15; D: NA; CDR3: CATSRDPLSRVANEKLFF; DNA: TGTGCCACCAGCAGAGATCCCCTCTCGCGGGTGGCTAATGAAAAACTGTTTTTT
J: TRBJ2-3; size: NA; V: TRBV24-1; D: TRBD2; CDR3: CATSDPTRGEDTQYF; DNA: TGTGCCACCAGTGATCCAACCCGGGGGGAAGATACGCAGTATTTT
J: TRBJ1-2; size: few; V: TRBV12-3/TRBV12-4; D: TRBD1; CDR3: CASRWTGAGGYTF; DNA: TGTGCCAGCAGATGGACAGGGGCGGGTGGCTACACCTTC
J: TRBJ1-2; size: NA; V: TRBV2; D: NA; CDR3: CASNSLDFYGYTF; DNA: TGTGCCAGCAACTCGTTGGATTTCTATGGCTACACCTTC
J: TRBJ2-1; size: NA; V: TRBV20-1; D: TRBD2; CDR3: CSASRPGGPNEQFF; DNA: TGCAGTGCTAGTAGGCCGGGGGGGCCAAATGAGCAGTTCTTC
J: TRBJ2-7; size: many; V: TRBV5-1; D: TRBD1; CDR3: CASSEQGEGYEQYF; DNA: TGCGCCAGCAGCGAACAGGGGGAAGGCTACGAGCAGTACTTC
J: TRBJ1-4; size: NA; V: TRBV3-1; D: NA; CDR3: CASRLTVATNEKLFF; DNA: TGTGCCAGCAGGTTGACAGTTGCAACTAATGAAAAACTGTTTTTT
J: TRBJ2-5; size: NA; V: TRBV20-1; D: NA; CDR3: CSASTVLLQTQYF; DNA: TGCAGTGCTTCGACAGTCCTTTTACAGACCCAGTACTTC
J: TRBJ1-4; size: few; V: TRBV20-1; D: NA; CDR3: CSAPRAGHEKLFF; DNA: TGCAGTGCCCCGAGGGCGGGGCATGAAAAACTGTTTTTT